The 9 T cell receptor beta chains below all came from one sample that was sequenced in a study of post-analysis software for immune sequencing data. The TCR beta cDNA libraries contained unique molecular identifiers. Each CDR3 protein is one row after TCRdb ran MiXCR on the PCR reads. The sample consists of 740,000 or so distinct CDR3 sequences, about 53% of them appearing once. These receptors are not linked to any known antigen. Regarding the study as a whole: The five TRBV segments detected at higher frequency in patients than in controls included TRBV5-6, TRBV5-1 and TRBV20-1.

Sequences were obtained from blood. The source of these receptors is a girl aged 10-17 years with multiple sclerosis.

The chain has TRBV29-1 and TRBJ1-2, with no clear D. This CDR3 is 12 amino acids long. The germline CDR1 and CDR2 sequences are SQVTM and ANQGSEA. Trimming took 5 bases from V and 4 from J, leaving 11 bases between them. CDR3 sequence reads: CSVPEESYGYTF. DNA for the CDR3: TGCAGCGTTCCCGAGGAAAGCTATGGCTACACCTTC.

The V gene is TRBV20-1, the J gene TRBJ1-1; perhaps TRBD1 as D (5 bases). CDR1 DFQATT and CDR2 SNEGSKA come from the germline V gene (reference sequence). The CDR3 runs to 13 residues. Trimming pared 1 base from V and 7 bases from J, leaving 13 bases between. The CDR3 region has the DNA TGCAGTGCTAGAGGCTTGCAGGGTGGTGAAGCTTTCTTT. This codes for CSARGLQGGEAFF.

The V call is TRBV20-1, the J call TRBJ2-5; the match to TRBD1 covers 9 bases. The CDR3 spans 15 residues. From germline, CDR1 is DFQATT and CDR2 SNEGSKA (reference sequence). J lost 2 bases, V lost 5 bases, and 9 bases had no gene match. The CDR3 region has the DNA TGCAGTGCTCAGGGACAGGGAATACTACAAGAGACCCAGTACTTC. This sequence encodes CSAQGQGILQETQYF.

This chain links TRBV7-3 with TRBJ1-6; a possible D gene is TRBD1 (5 bases). Trimming shortened V by 5 bases and J by 8 bases, and 10 bases separated the two germline ends. Germline lookup yields CDR1 SGHTA and CDR2 FQGTGA. This CDR3 spans 13 amino acids. CDR3 coding DNA: TGTGCCAGCAGCCGAGCGGGGGATTCACCCCTCCACTTT. Its translation is CASSRAGDSPLHF.

The V and J genes are TRBV12-3 or TRBV12-4 and TRBJ1-2, with D unclear. The CDR3 loop spans 19 amino acids. V was shortened by 5 bases and J by 6 bases, with 31 bases between the two germline ends. The CDR3 DNA reads as TGTGCCAGCAGTCCCCGGAGGAGGCACCCCTTAACGGTGTGGGATGGCTACACCTTC. The encoded protein is CASSPRRRHPLTVWDGYTF.

V gene TRBV7-8 combines with J gene TRBJ2-3; unclear D gene. V gave up 0 bases and J gave up 0 bases, with 7 bases separating them. Germline values: CDR1 SGHVS, CDR2 FQNEAQ. The CDR3 is made up of 15 amino acids. The CDR3 here is CASSLASLSTDTQYF. The CDR3 DNA is TGTGCCAGCAGCTTAGCGTCCCTAAGCACAGATACGCAGTATTTT.

This clonotype was observed a few times. The J gene is TRBJ2-7, the V gene TRBV7-3; D is perhaps TRBD2 (6 bases). Germline assignment: CDR1 SGHTA and CDR2 FQGTGA. The CDR3 is 17 residues long. With 0 bases removed from V and 3 bases from J, the gap between germline ends came to 18 bases. The CDR3 nucleotides read TGTGCCAGCAGCTTAACGGGGCCCGGGACTTCAGGCTACGAGCAGTACTTC. Encoded protein: CASSLTGPGTSGYEQYF.

The J gene is TRBJ2-7, the V gene TRBV6-2 or TRBV6-3, with D tentatively TRBD2 (6 bases). The CDR3 extends over 12 amino acids. Between the trimmed V and J ends, which lost 8 bases and 6 bases, there was a span of 14 bases. Per the germline V gene, CDR1 is MNHEY and CDR2 is SVGEGT. CDR3 residues: CASGGLALEQYF. CDR3 coding DNA: TGTGCCAGCGGAGGGCTAGCTCTCGAGCAGTACTTC.

CDR3 in DNA: TGTGCCACCAGGGGGGGCCCCTACAATGAGCAGTACTTC. Its translation: CATRGGPYNEQYF. This chain connects TRBV15 to TRBJ2-7, with D perhaps matching TRBD1 or TRBD2 (6 bases each). Trimming left V 6 bases short and J 7 bases short, with 16 bases between. Germline lookup yields CDR1 LNHNV and CDR2 YYDKDF (reference sequence). This CDR3 has 13 amino acids.